Below, 9 T cell receptor beta chains from the same sample are listed, as sequenced in a study of beta chain features in type 1 diabetes. Reverse transcribing all isolated RNA meant expressed TCRB transcripts were sequenced. TCRdb keeps only in-frame clones here, not all; method: immunoSEQ multiplex PCR. The repertoire has 850,000 to 900,000 clones, 17% of them found once; the top ten carry around 0.02%. The sample comprised naive CD4+ T cells from blood. These receptors were obtained from a woman under 30 in good health.

The V and J genes are TRBV28 and TRBJ2-3; 11 nucleotides line up with TRBD2. V dropped 6 bases and J dropped 1; count of bases not matched to a gene: 9. The CDR3 is 17 residues long. Germline CDR1 reads MDHEN; CDR2 reads SYDVKM. The CDR3 sequence is CASRHTLSGRGTDTQYF. In DNA form, the CDR3 reads TGTGCCAGCAGGCATACTCTTAGCGGGAGGGGCACAGATACGCAGTATTTT.

This clone was seen only a few times. V is TRBV7-3 and J is TRBJ2-3; 9 bases align to TRBD1. Germline-derived CDR1 and CDR2 are SGHTA and FQGTGA. Trimming removed 2 bases from V and 4 bases from J; junction bases left unmatched: 7. The CDR3 extends over 16 amino acids. The CDR3 DNA reads TGTGCCAGCAGCTTACGTGGGACAGGGAGCCCAGATACGCAGTATTTT. It codes for CASSLRGTGSPDTQYF.

This clone was seen more than once but under ten times. The gene calls are TRBV6-5 and TRBJ2-1, with D perhaps given as TRBD1 or TRBD2 (5 bases each). Germline V gives CDR1 MNHEY, CDR2 SVGAGI. CDR3 length: 13 amino acids. V was clipped by 5 bases and J by 9 bases, with 14 bases between them. As DNA, the CDR3 is TGTGCCAGCAGTCCCCTGGGGGACGGTGAGCAGTTCTTC. This translates into CASSPLGDGEQFF.

The genes are TRBV5-4 and TRBJ2-7, with 7 bases aligning to TRBD2. Looked up from germline, CDR1 is SGHNT and CDR2 is YYREEE (reference sequence). CDR3 size: 14 residues. J gave up 4 bases and V 2 bases, and 6 bases lay outside the gene matches. CDR3 nucleotide sequence: TGTGCCAGCAGCTTTCGCGGGAGTCGGTACGAGCAGTACTTC. This encodes CASSFRGSRYEQYF. Combining the CDR3 with reference TRBV5-4 and TRBJ2-7 gives the whole variable domain ETGVTQSPTHLIKTRGQQVTLRCSSQSGHNTVSWYQQALGQGPQFIFQYYREEENGRGNFPPRFSGLQFPNYSSELNVNALELDDSALYLCASSFRGSRYEQYFGPGTRLTVT.

The V and J genes are TRBV21-1 and TRBJ2-5; no check of the table's D call, TRBD2, against the DNA was made. TRBV21-1 is listed as a pseudogene. CDR3 length equals 14 residues. The CDR3 DNA reads TGTGCCAGGGGGGTACGGGACTTTCAAGAGACCCAGTACTTC. This gives the protein CARGVRDFQETQYF.

A few counts support this clone. The chain employs TRBV27 and TRBJ1-5, with TRBD1 identical over 10 bases. Germline-derived CDR1 and CDR2 are MNHEY and SMNVEV (reference sequence). The CDR3 contains 16 residues. V dropped 0 bases and J dropped 3; count of bases not matched to a gene: 2. CDR3 amino acids: CASSLSGTGANQPQHF. The CDR3 DNA reads TGTGCCAGCAGTTTATCGGGGACAGGGGCCAATCAGCCCCAGCATTTT.

The chain combines TRBV9 with TRBJ2-7, with 7 bases matching TRBD2. The V segment lost 1 base and the J segment 6 bases; nucleotides outside the gene matches: 7. The CDR3 loop spans 14 amino acids. CDR1 is SGDLS and CDR2 is YYNGEE in the germline V gene. The CDR3 reads CASSVSQREREQYF. For the CDR3, the DNA is TGTGCCAGCAGCGTATCCCAGCGGGAACGCGAGCAGTACTTC.

This clone has more than one count but fewer than ten. The V gene is TRBV11-2, the J gene TRBJ2-7; the match to TRBD2 covers 9 bases. The ends lost 0 bases at V and 0 bases at J; junction bases unmatched: 12. The CDR3 contains 19 residues. CDR1 is SGHAT, CDR2 FQNNGV, per germline. The CDR3 here is CASSLDPGGRGTSSYEQYF. The CDR3 DNA reads TGTGCCAGCAGCTTAGACCCAGGCGGGAGGGGCACCAGCTCCTACGAGCAGTACTTC.

The chain combines TRBV14 with TRBJ1-2; TRBD1 matches 8 bases. The CDR3 spans 15 residues. V lost 1 base to trimming and J lost 4 bases; unmatched junction nucleotides: 5. Germline V gives CDR1 SGHDN, CDR2 FVKESK. The chain's CDR3 is CASSQVAGQAYGYTF. The DNA of the CDR3 is TGTGCCAGCAGCCAAGTAGCGGGACAGGCCTATGGCTACACCTTC. The full variable domain, its missing parts supplied by reference TRBV14 and TRBJ1-2, is EAGVTQFPSHSVIEKGQTVTLRCDPISGHDNLYWYRRVMGKEIKFLLHFVKESKQDESGMPNNRFLAERTGGTYSTLKVQPAELEDSGVYFCASSQVAGQAYGYTFGSGTRLTVV.